This TCR beta chain emerged from a study of T cell changes during pregnancy in multiple sclerosis. Produced via immunoSEQ multiplex PCR; TCRdb's table is partial and in-frame only. The profile shows about 68,000 clones, approximately 90% of them singletons. Trimming removed 1 base from V and 5 bases from J; junction bases left unmatched: 8. This CDR3 contains 15 residues. Per germline, CDR1 SGHTA and CDR2 FQGTGA. The rearrangement joins TRBV7-3 to TRBJ2-7; TRBD2 matches at 7 bases. The sample here was peripheral blood, taken in the third trimester of pregnancy. The TCR was taken from a female donor with multiple sclerosis, enrolled in a pregnancy study. The CDR3 spells CASSLKVGLGHEQYF. As DNA, the CDR3 is TGTGCCAGCAGCTTAAAGGTCGGACTAGGGCACGAGCAGTACTTC.